The 6 T cell receptor beta chains below come from one sample, sequenced in a study of vaccination effects on CD4 cells after COVID-19. Assay used: immunoSEQ multiplex PCR; TCRdb lists only in-frame clones, some missing. The sample includes approximately 74,000 clones, 65% to 85% of them seen just once. Ahead of sequencing, the ViraFEST assay grew antigen-specific CD4+ T cells using viral peptide pools. Culture lasted about 11 days before CD4+ T cell isolation. Vaccinated participants had no history of SARS-CoV-2 infection and tested negative for nucleocapsid antibodies. What these receptors recognize is not known. The sequencing here drew on CD4+ T cells from PBMCs cultured with HCoV-NL63 spike peptides, taken before COVID-19 vaccination. The receptors derive from a human donor who received a COVID-19 vaccine.

The V gene is TRBV6-5, the J gene TRBJ1-6; 9 nucleotides line up with TRBD1. The V segment lost 4 bases and the J segment 10 bases; nucleotides outside the gene matches: 11. The CDR3 consists of 16 residues. CDR1 MNHEY and CDR2 SVGAGI come from the germline V gene. The CDR3 region has the DNA TGTGCCAGCAGTTCCTACCGCGGGACAGGGTGGTCACCCCTCCACTTT. It encodes CASSSYRGTGWSPLHF.

The CDR3 DNA reads as TGTGCCAGCAGCTTAACGAACTTGGGTTCACCCCTCCACTTT. As protein: CASSLTNLGSPLHF. The V gene is TRBV7-3, the J gene TRBJ1-6; D gene uncertain. V lost 0 bases, J lost 9 bases, and 9 bases lay in between. The CDR3 runs 14 residues. Germline CDR1 SGHTA, CDR2 FQGTGA.

V and J are TRBV5-1 and TRBJ1-4, with no clear D. The CDR3 has 13 residues. Germline V gene lookup returns CDR1 SGHRS and CDR2 YFSETQ. V shed 4 bases and J shed 5 bases, with 9 bases lying between them. CDR3 region: CASSAGENEKLFF. CDR3 coding DNA: TGCGCCAGCAGCGCCGGGGAGAATGAAAAACTGTTTTTT.

This clone was seen a handful of times. This chain joins TRBV30 and TRBJ1-6; D uncertain. Germline V gene lookup returns CDR1 GTSNPN and CDR2 SVGIG (reference sequence). V was trimmed by 0 bases and J by 0 bases, leaving 12 bases between them. The CDR3 covers 17 residues. In nucleotides, the CDR3 is TGTGCCTGGAGTGTACTCGTTGTGAGCTCCTATAATTCACCCCTCCACTTT. The encoded protein is CAWSVLVVSSYNSPLHF.

The V call is TRBV7-2, the J call TRBJ1-2; D not resolved. The ends were cut back, 3 bases at V and 8 bases at J, with 22 bases in the middle. The CDR3 consists of 16 residues. Germline assignment: CDR1 SGHTA and CDR2 FQGNSA. CDR3 protein: CASSFAVGSGRQGYTF. The CDR3 DNA reads as TGTGCCAGCAGCTTCGCAGTCGGATCAGGACGTCAGGGCTACACCTTC.

The genes are TRBV3-1 (or the pseudogene TRBV3-2) and TRBJ2-2; 9 nucleotides agree with TRBD2. This CDR3 comprises 16 residues. Germline V gene sequence: CDR1 LGHDT, CDR2 YNNKEL (reference sequence). The V gene end was trimmed by 2 bases and the J gene end by 4 bases; junction bases not matched to a gene: 5. The CDR3 here is CASSQKAGGPTGELFF. The CDR3 bases are TGTGCCAGCAGCCAAAAAGCGGGGGGCCCCACCGGGGAGCTGTTTTTT.